The 4 T cell receptor beta chains given below trace back to one sample, sequenced in a study of identical twins. Via MiXCR, TCRdb re-called the 5' RACE reads, giving one row per CDR3 protein. The data contain some 570,000 distinct CDR3 sequences, 20% to 25% of them singletons. Separately, the same data were catalogued under a study of yellow fever vaccine responses in identical twins.

The sample taken for sequencing was CD4+ T cells sorted from blood. The receptors here all came from a woman aged 18-30 years in good health.

V gene TRBV27 combines with J gene TRBJ2-5, with 7 bases matching TRBD1. V lost 3 bases and J lost 5; bases outside the gene matches: 6. Germline lookup yields CDR1 MNHEY and CDR2 SMNVEV (reference sequence). The CDR3 runs to 14 residues. The CDR3 region is CASSLTGLVETQYF. The CDR3 region has the DNA TGTGCCAGCAGTTTGACAGGGCTTGTGGAGACCCAGTACTTC.

V gene TRBV24-1 combines with J gene TRBJ1-2; 10 bases are shared with TRBD1. Trimming removed 2 bases from V and 4 bases from J; junction bases left unmatched: 6. CDR1 is KGHDR, CDR2 SFDVKD, per germline. The CDR3 is 16 amino acids. In DNA form, the CDR3 reads TGTGCCACCAGTGATTCGGGACAGGGGAGAATCTATGGCTACACCTTC. Its translation is CATSDSGQGRIYGYTF.

The chain links TRBV7-9 to TRBJ2-3; weak D call: TRBD2 (6 bases). Trimming removed 11 bases from V and 5 bases from J, with 14 bases in between. The CDR3 spans 12 residues. CDR1 SEHNR and CDR2 FQNEAQ come from the germline V gene (reference sequence). CDR3: CAAGNQIDTQYF. The CDR3, as DNA: TGTGCCGCGGGGAACCAAATAGATACGCAGTATTTT.

This clonotype has just a few counts. J is TRBJ2-3 and V is TRBV20-1; either TRBD1 or TRBD2 may fit D (6 bases each). V was pared by 7 bases and J by 6 bases, with 14 bases between. There are 12 residues in the CDR3. From germline, CDR1 is DFQATT and CDR2 SNEGSKA (reference sequence). The CDR3 is CSVTGAGDTQYF. CDR3 bases: TGCAGTGTCACGGGGGCGGGCGATACGCAGTATTTT.